A few counts support the clone carrying this T cell receptor (beta chain). Its antigen is undetermined. The CDR3 consists of 16 residues. V gave up 1 base and J gave up 6 bases; unmatched junction bases: 7. Making TCR cDNA involved 5'RACE template switching, which added UMIs and a universal primer site. TCRdb reprocessed the 5' RACE reads with MiXCR, giving one entry per CDR3 protein. This table has about 360,000 distinct CDR3 sequences, about 6.2% appearing once. This sample was taken from a study of T cells after yellow fever vaccination. Notes on the study in general: Detected again after the booster were most primary-vaccination clones, at approximately 95% CD4 and roughly 88% CD8.

Sequences were derived from PBMCs, sampled 5 days after the yellow fever booster vaccination. The genes are TRBV12-3 or TRBV12-4 and TRBJ2-2, with TRBD2 identical over 8 bases. This sequence originates from a man aged 30-40 years who received the YFV17D yellow fever vaccine. CDR3 protein: CASSLGVSSGPGELFF. CDR3 coding DNA: TGTGCCAGCAGTTTAGGGGTTTCTAGCGGGCCCGGGGAGCTGTTTTTT.